In this sample, the clone carrying this T cell receptor beta chain turned up once. This record comes from a study of blood T cell repertoires in COVID-19. Study at large: Material from acute and convalescent COVID-19 was sourced from the United States, Italy and Spain. PBMCs, B-cell-depleted T cells, or T cells were the source of the cDNA or gDNA that made up the material.

Germline CDR1 SGHVS, CDR2 FNYEAQ. The V and J ends lost 3 bases and 8 bases respectively, with 10 bases between them. This CDR3 is built from 13 residues. Per the original methods: Amplification of reference gene primers was used by the study to estimate nucleated cell counts. Libraries were prepared by immunoSEQ multiplex PCR; TCRdb keeps only in-frame clonotypes and omits some of them. That table is the source of V, J and clone size, and D and trimming were worked out from the DNA. Of under 300,000 clones listed, roughly 80% are singletons. Input material: peripheral blood. The rearrangement joins TRBV7-6 to TRBJ1-4; possibly TRBD1 for D (5 bases). The receptor was isolated from a woman aged 18-29 years with acute or convalescent COVID-19. The CDR3 DNA follows: TGTGCCAGCAGCTTGCGACAGCGCGAAAAACTGTTTTTT. Amino acid sequence: CASSLRQREKLFF.